This TCR beta chain appears in the sequencing data of a study of blood T cell repertoires in COVID-19. Whole-study context: Material from acute and convalescent COVID-19 was sourced from the United States, Italy and Spain.

This clone has a single count. Within the sample, other DNA sequences also encode this same CDR3. The V gene's germline CDR1 is WNHNN and CDR2 SYGVQD (reference sequence). V was pared by 0 bases and J by 5 bases, with 7 bases between. CDR3 length: 13 residues. In the authors' workflow: Reference gene primer amplification gave nucleated cell count estimates. The protocol was immunoSEQ multiplex PCR, while the TCRdb copy is restricted to in-frame clones and leaves out a portion. V and J calls and clone size are copied from that table; D and trimming were computed from the DNA. The sample yields about 220,000 clones, about four fifths seen once.

The sample taken for sequencing was PBMCs or T cells enriched from blood (not recorded which). This TCR was recovered from a woman aged 40 to 49 with acute COVID-19. This rearrangement joins TRBV10-1 to TRBJ1-1; no definite D call. The DNA of the CDR3 is TGCGCCAGCAGTGAGTCGTCGGGGACTGAAGCTTTCTTT. It is translated as CASSESSGTEAFF.